Listed here are 26 T cell receptor beta chains from one sample, sequenced in a study of chemoradiotherapy in HPV16-positive cancers. Measured with immunoSEQ multiplex PCR; TCRdb has only the in-frame clones, and not every one. The sample holds around 5,700 clones, around 86% seen once. The sequenced sample was tumor tissue, obtained from a patient who underwent chemoradiotherapy. The receptors were sampled from a human donor with HPV-associated anogenital cancer.

The chain joins TRBV11-2 to TRBJ2-1; 13 bases agree with TRBD2. The CDR3 spans 15 residues. The germline V gene encodes CDR1 SGHAT and CDR2 FQNNGV. V dropped 4 bases and J dropped 7; count of bases not matched to a gene: 4. CDR3 loop: CASSSGLAGTNEQFF. As DNA, the CDR3 is TGTGCCAGCAGCTCGGGACTAGCGGGGACAAATGAGCAGTTCTTC. The variable domain in full, with the rest retrieved from reference TRBV11-2 and TRBJ2-1, is EAGVAQSPRYKIIEKRQSVAFWCNPISGHATLYWYQQILGQGPKLLIQFQNNGVVDDSQLPKDRFSAERLKGVDSTLKIQPAKLEDSAVYLCASSSGLAGTNEQFFGPGTRLTVL.

This rearrangement joins TRBV7-8 to TRBJ1-2; D is unclear. Trimming removed 1 base at V and 1 base at J, with 7 bases between. Germline CDR1 is SGHVS and CDR2 is FQNEAQ. The CDR3 spans 14 residues. CDR3 in DNA: TGTGCCAGCAGCTTAGACGGGATTAACTATGGCTACACCTTC. It is translated as CASSLDGINYGYTF.

The V gene is TRBV4-3, the J gene TRBJ2-7, with 9 bases matching TRBD2. V dropped 1 base and J dropped 12; count of bases not matched to a gene: 28. The CDR3 loop spans 20 amino acids. Germline-derived CDR1 and CDR2 are LGHNA and YSLEER. CDR3 bases: TGCGCCAGCAGCCAAGGGGGTACGGACCCGGGAGGGGGAAGCGGGAGGCTGGGGTACTTC. Its protein product is CASSQGGTDPGGGSGRLGYF.

The chain couples TRBV5-4 to TRBJ2-1, with 10 nucleotides matching TRBD2. The CDR3 runs 15 residues. Trimming at V came to 1 base and at J to 4 bases, leaving 2 bases not matched to a gene. Looked up from germline, CDR1 is SGHNT and CDR2 is YYREEE (reference sequence). CDR3 loop: CASSLTSGMYNEQFF. The CDR3 DNA sequence: TGTGCCAGCAGCTTGACTAGCGGGATGTACAATGAGCAGTTCTTC.

V usage is TRBV7-9 and J usage is TRBJ2-7; a possible D gene is TRBD2 (6 bases). There are 19 residues in the CDR3. CDR1 is SEHNR and CDR2 is FQNEAQ in the germline V gene (reference sequence). Trimming took 5 bases from V and 3 from J, leaving 29 bases between them. CDR3 sequence: CASSGRLLQTRSKSYEQYF. The CDR3 DNA reads TGTGCCAGCAGCGGCCGACTACTACAGACTAGAAGTAAGAGCTACGAGCAGTACTTC.

The rearrangement uses TRBV28 and TRBJ2-1, with a possible D match to TRBD2 (5 bases). The CDR3 covers 17 residues. The germline V gene encodes CDR1 MDHEN and CDR2 SYDVKM. The V end lost 7 bases, the J end lost 6 bases, and 25 bases lay between the germline ends. This CDR3 is CASTTLSGRSQTNEQFF. CDR3 in DNA: TGTGCCAGCACTACCCTCAGCGGACGGTCACAGACCAATGAGCAGTTCTTC.

This clone has just one count. V gene TRBV6-1 combines with J gene TRBJ2-1, with a possible D match to TRBD1 (5 bases). CDR1 and CDR2 from the germline V gene are MNHNS and SASEGT. V was cut by 6 bases and J by 8 bases, with 8 bases left in between. The CDR3 length is 11 residues. CDR3: CASRGHDEQFF. Written as DNA, the CDR3 is TGTGCCAGCAGGGGGCATGATGAGCAGTTCTTC.

The chain joins TRBV5-1 to TRBJ1-1, with a possible D match to TRBD1 (5 bases). Between the trimmed V and J ends, which lost 2 bases and 3 bases, there was a span of 11 bases. The CDR3 runs 14 residues. Germline values: CDR1 SGHRS, CDR2 YFSETQ. The CDR3: CASSFISGDTEAFF. CDR3 sequence (DNA): TGCGCCAGCAGCTTCATCTCGGGGGACACTGAAGCTTTCTTT. Full variable domain (missing parts from reference TRBV5-1 and TRBJ1-1): KAGVTQTPRYLIKTRGQQVTLSCSPISGHRSVSWYQQTPGQGLQFLFEYFSETQRNKGNFPGRFSGRQFSNSRSEMNVSTLELGDSALYLCASSFISGDTEAFFGQGTRLTVV.

There are a few counts of this clone. The chain recombines TRBV6-5 with TRBJ2-1; possible D gene TRBD1, 7 bases. The V gene lost 10 bases and the J gene lost 1 base, with 17 bases spanning the gap. CDR3 length: 15 residues. CDR1 MNHEY and CDR2 SVGAGI come from the germline V gene. The CDR3 coding sequence is TGTGCCACCATACGACAGGGAGGATCCTACAATGAGCAGTTCTTC. The encoded protein is CATIRQGGSYNEQFF.

This chain connects TRBV27 to TRBJ1-5; 8 bases map to TRBD1. The CDR3 covers 16 residues. Germline assignment: CDR1 MNHEY and CDR2 SMNVEV (reference sequence). V trimming: 2 bases; J trimming: 7 bases; junction bases outside the gene matches: 10. Here the CDR3 DNA reads TGTGCCAGCAGTTTACACCCAGGGGGCCTTGGACAGCCCCAGCATTTT. The encoded protein is CASSLHPGGLGQPQHF.

The rearrangement joins TRBV19 to TRBJ1-1, with D perhaps matching TRBD1 (5 bases). The V gene's germline CDR1 is LNHDA and CDR2 SQIVND (reference sequence). The CDR3 spans 14 residues. The ends were cut back, 7 bases at V and 1 base at J, with 13 bases in the middle. The CDR3 DNA reads as TGTGCCAGTACCCGGGGGGGGACGAACACTGAAGCTTTCTTT. Protein product: CASTRGGTNTEAFF.

This chain joins TRBV20-1 and TRBJ2-7; D is unresolved. Germline V CDR1 and CDR2: DFQATT, SNEGSKA (reference sequence). The CDR3 spans 11 residues. The V gene lost 1 base and the J gene lost 4 bases, with 5 bases spanning the gap. CDR3 sequence: CSARAEYEQYF. The CDR3 region has the DNA TGCAGTGCTAGAGCCGAATACGAGCAGTACTTC.

The chain employs TRBV7-2 and TRBJ2-3; 7 bases fit TRBD2. CDR1 is SGHTA, CDR2 FQGNSA, per germline. The CDR3 length is 17 residues. The V and J ends lost 5 bases and 2 bases, in that order; junction bases with no gene match: 13. CDR3 in amino acids: CASSHGGGRTFTDTQYF. CDR3 in DNA: TGTGCCAGCAGCCATGGGGGGGGAAGGACGTTCACAGATACGCAGTATTTT.

This clone showed up just a few times. The chain is built from TRBV6-5 and TRBJ2-1; tentative D call: TRBD2 (5 bases). V shed 0 bases and J shed 2 bases, with 11 bases lying between them. Germline CDR1 reads MNHEY; CDR2 reads SVGAGI. This CDR3 spans 16 amino acids. Written as DNA, the CDR3 is TGTGCCAGCAGTTACTCGAGCGGCGAAGCCTACAATGAGCAGTTCTTC. This encodes CASSYSSGEAYNEQFF.

The chain has TRBV6-5 and TRBJ1-1; maybe TRBD1 (6 bases). V lost 0 bases and J lost 4, with 15 bases in between. Germline values: CDR1 MNHEY, CDR2 SVGAGI. The CDR3 has 16 residues. As DNA, the CDR3 is TGTGCCAGCAGTTACTCGGGTCCAGGGGTGGGCACTGAAGCTTTCTTT. It codes for CASSYSGPGVGTEAFF.

The count of this clone is one. The V call is TRBV28, the J call TRBJ1-1; D uncertain. The CDR3 is 14 residues long. Trimming left V 0 bases short and J 2 bases short, with 7 bases between. Germline assignment: CDR1 MDHEN and CDR2 SYDVKM. The CDR3 protein is CASSLWDGNTEAFF. DNA of the CDR3: TGTGCCAGCAGTTTATGGGACGGTAACACTGAAGCTTTCTTT.

This clone was seen once. This chain connects TRBV7-3 to TRBJ2-3; D remains unclear. The CDR3 loop spans 14 amino acids. Germline values: CDR1 SGHTA, CDR2 FQGTGA. The V end was cut by 4 bases, the J end by 0 bases, with 8 bases between. Here the CDR3 DNA reads TGTGCCAGCAGCTCCAGACTGAGCACAGATACGCAGTATTTT. This gives the protein CASSSRLSTDTQYF.

Written as DNA, the CDR3 is TGTGCCAGCTCACCACTGTCAGGGAGTGAAGCTTTCTTT. Translated, it gives CASSPLSGSEAFF. This chain uses TRBV18 with TRBJ1-1, with D tentatively TRBD1 (5 bases). The germline gives CDR1 KGHSH, CDR2 LQKENI. V was cut by 1 base and J by 7 bases, with 10 bases left in between. The CDR3 is made up of 13 amino acids.

The V call is TRBV6-6, the J call TRBJ1-3, with D tentatively TRBD1 (5 bases). CDR3 length: 14 residues. The germline gives CDR1 MNHNY, CDR2 SVGAGI (reference sequence). The ends were cut back, 5 bases at V and 0 bases at J, with 8 bases in the middle. The DNA for the CDR3 is TGTGCCAGCAGTGGGAGGGGCTCTGGAAACACCATATATTTT. Translating it yields CASSGRGSGNTIYF.

CDR3 region: CASSDASGGRETQYF. In DNA, the CDR3 is TGCGCCAGCAGTGACGCTAGCGGGGGCAGAGAGACCCAGTACTTC. The chain recombines TRBV10-2 with TRBJ2-5; 10 bases match TRBD2. Per the germline V gene, CDR1 is WSHSY and CDR2 is SAAADI. V was pared by 3 bases and J by 4 bases, with 5 bases of the junction left unmatched. The CDR3 has 15 amino acids.

The CDR3 region has the DNA TGTGCCAGCAGCTTAGAAGGAGGCAGGGCTTATGGCTACACCTTC. It translates to CASSLEGGRAYGYTF. The rearrangement links TRBV11-2 to TRBJ1-2, with D perhaps TRBD1 (5 bases). The germline V and J ends were trimmed by 0 bases and 5 bases, with 13 bases remaining between them. The CDR3 is made up of 15 amino acids. Per the germline V gene, CDR1 is SGHAT and CDR2 is FQNNGV.

The V gene is TRBV5-4, the J gene TRBJ2-5; maybe TRBD2 (6 bases). V shed 1 base and J shed 2 bases, with 21 bases lying between them. Germline V CDR1 and CDR2: SGHNT, YYREEE (reference sequence). The CDR3 has 18 residues. Written as DNA, the CDR3 is TGTGCCAGCAGCTTGCGTAATCCCGCCAGGGAGGATCAAGAGACCCAGTACTTC. Encoded protein: CASSLRNPAREDQETQYF.

The chain couples TRBV7-9 to TRBJ1-4, with D uncertain. The V end lost 4 bases, the J end lost 8 bases, and 23 bases lay between the germline ends. CDR1 SEHNR and CDR2 FQNEAQ come from the germline V gene (reference sequence). CDR3 length: 17 residues. The CDR3 coding sequence is TGTGCCAGCAGCTCACTTACGATTTCTACAGAGGAGGAAAAACTGTTTTTT. This codes for CASSSLTISTEEEKLFF.

The chain is built from TRBV7-2 and TRBJ2-2; 7 bases fit TRBD1. The V and J ends lost 4 bases and 7 bases, in that order; junction bases with no gene match: 9. The CDR3 extends over 15 amino acids. Germline-derived CDR1 and CDR2 are SGHTA and FQGNSA. Here the CDR3 DNA reads TGTGCCAGCAGCTGGACAGGTGTTCGTATCGGGGAGCTGTTTTTT. Translated: CASSWTGVRIGELFF.

This rearrangement joins TRBV19 to TRBJ2-7; tentative D call: TRBD1 (5 bases). This CDR3 is 14 amino acids long. V lost 0 bases and J 3 bases, leaving 9 bases between the germline ends. Germline V gives CDR1 LNHDA, CDR2 SQIVND (reference sequence). As DNA, the CDR3 is TGTGCCAGTAGTATAGAGGCAGGGCACTACGAGCAGTACTTC. It codes for CASSIEAGHYEQYF.

This chain joins TRBV10-3 and TRBJ2-3; 8 nucleotides align to TRBD2. CDR1 and CDR2 (germline): ENHRY, SYGVKD. Trimming removed 4 bases from V and 0 bases from J; junction bases left unmatched: 12. The CDR3 is made up of 18 amino acids. This chain's CDR3 is CAISAFSGREESTDTQYF. CDR3 coding DNA: TGTGCCATCAGTGCTTTCTCGGGGCGGGAGGAGAGCACAGATACGCAGTATTTT.